The present entry profiles one T cell receptor (beta chain) with its context. Participant age was 18 to 89 years, and participants resided in fewer than 25 US areas. This sample is part of a study of blood T cell repertoires in COVID-19. TCRdb's copy holds only in-frame clones and misses some; the assay was immunoSEQ multiplex PCR. Among 430,000 or so clones, approximately 87% were seen once, and the ten largest hold less than 2%. The CDR3 is 14 amino acids. Trimming removed 2 bases from V and 4 bases from J; junction bases left unmatched: 6. CDR1 GTSNPN and CDR2 SVGIG come from the germline V gene (reference sequence).

This sequence was found in a woman between 40 and 55 years old who had recovered from COVID-19. The material sequenced was PBMCs or T cells enriched from blood (not recorded which). This sequence joins TRBV30 and TRBJ2-7; 9 bases are a match to TRBD2. CDR3 bases: TGTGCCTGGAGTATTAGCGGGAGAGTATACGAGCAGTACTTC. Translation gives CAWSISGRVYEQYF. Complete variable domain (other parts from reference TRBV30 and TRBJ2-7): SQTIHQWPATLVQPVGSPLSLECTVEGTSNPNLYWYRQAAGRGLQLLFYSVGIGQISSEVPQNLSASRPQDRQFILSSKKLLLSDSGFYLCAWSISGRVYEQYFGPGTRLTVT.